Below, 14 T cell receptor beta chains from the same sample are listed, as sequenced in a study of vaccination and CD4 T cells after COVID-19. The time point: late sampling 161 to 241 days after vaccination in a few convalescent patients. Treatment meaning: 10-day PBMC culture with coronavirus spike peptide pools or control peptides (ViraFEST assay). These TCRs are of unknown antigen specificity. The assay that was used to sequence DNA from cultured CD4+ T cells was the Oncomine TCR Beta short-read assay. TCRdb redid the calling of the PCR reads with MiXCR, one entry per CDR3 protein. The data show some 17,000 distinct CDR3 sequences, about 45% seen once. Sample: CD4+ T cells from blood, cultured in vitro, taken about 7 months after SARS-CoV-2 vaccination. These receptor sequences come from a human donor who had recovered from COVID-19.

The J gene is TRBJ2-3, the V gene TRBV20-1; the match to TRBD2 covers 9 bases. The junction had 6 bases not matched to a gene; V was cut back by 1 base and J by 7 bases. The CDR3 loop spans 14 amino acids. Germline V lookup: CDR1 DFQATT, CDR2 SNEGSKA (reference sequence). The CDR3 loop is CSARVSGRLYTQYF. CDR3 nucleotide sequence: TGCAGTGCTAGAGTCAGCGGGAGGTTGTATACGCAGTATTTT.

This clonotype was detected only a few times. This chain connects TRBV7-2 to TRBJ1-5; perhaps TRBD1 as D (5 bases). There are 13 residues in the CDR3. Trimming removed 3 bases from V and 7 bases from J, with 10 bases in between. The germline CDR1 and CDR2 sequences are SGHTA and FQGNSA. The CDR3 protein is CASSFEGRQPQHF. Written as DNA, the CDR3 is TGTGCCAGCAGCTTCGAGGGGCGGCAGCCCCAGCATTTT.

This clonotype was detected a few times. The rearrangement links TRBV7-3 to TRBJ1-2; a weak D match, TRBD1 (6 bases). Germline CDR1 is SGHTA and CDR2 is FQGTGA. V lost 1 base, J lost 7 bases, and 13 bases lay in between. This CDR3 region has 14 residues. The CDR3 coding sequence is TGTGCCAGCAGCTTAATAGCAGGGGCCGGTGGCTACACCTTC. Protein product: CASSLIAGAGGYTF.

For the CDR3, the DNA is TGCAGTGCCCGGACTAGCGGGAGCTTGGGGGAGCTGTTTTTT. This translates into CSARTSGSLGELFF. This chain links TRBV20-1 with TRBJ2-2; 13 bases align to TRBD2. Germline V CDR1 and CDR2: DFQATT, SNEGSKA (reference sequence). The CDR3 length is 14 residues. V was clipped by 6 bases and J by 8 bases; unmatched bases: 6.

This clonotype has a handful of counts. This chain joins TRBV20-1 and TRBJ2-1; D is possibly TRBD1 (6 bases). Germline lookup yields CDR1 DFQATT and CDR2 SNEGSKA (reference sequence). V lost 3 bases and J lost 3, with 15 bases in between. The CDR3 loop spans 15 amino acids. DNA of the CDR3: TGCAGTGCTAGGGAACGACAGGACCGCTACAATGAGCAGTTCTTC. Translating gives CSARERQDRYNEQFF.

The J gene is TRBJ2-7, the V gene TRBV7-3; a possible D gene is TRBD2 (6 bases). In germline, CDR1 is SGHTA, CDR2 FQGTGA. This CDR3 comprises 14 residues. V lost 5 bases and J 1 base, leaving 12 bases between the germline ends. Here the CDR3 reads CASSRGGGSYEQYF. The CDR3 DNA reads TGTGCCAGCAGCCGGGGTGGGGGGTCCTACGAGCAGTACTTC.

The chain uses TRBV2 and TRBJ2-7; no firm D call. V was shortened by 6 bases and J by 5 bases, with 11 bases between the two germline ends. CDR1 and CDR2 (germline): SNHLY, FYNNEI. The CDR3 covers 12 residues. The CDR3, as DNA: TGTGCCAGCAGGATGATCAGCGACGAGCAGTACTTC. The encoded protein is CASRMISDEQYF.

This clonotype was observed a handful of times. V gene TRBV20-1 combines with J gene TRBJ1-2; D is ambiguous. This CDR3 has 12 residues. Between the trimmed V and J ends, which lost 0 bases and 5 bases, there was a span of 7 bases. Germline V gene data show CDR1 as DFQATT and CDR2 as SNEGSKA (reference sequence). CDR3 amino acids: CSARDWEYGYTF. The CDR3 DNA is TGCAGTGCTAGAGATTGGGAGTATGGCTACACCTTC.

The chain combines TRBV10-3 with TRBJ2-1, with unresolved D. This CDR3 has 14 residues. Trimming cost V 4 bases and J 6 bases, with 13 bases left between them. The germline V gene encodes CDR1 ENHRY and CDR2 SYGVKD. CDR3 bases: TGTGCCATCAGTGGGGTCTCCTCAAGCAATGAGCAGTTCTTC. Translation: CAISGVSSSNEQFF.

The genes are TRBV7-9 and TRBJ2-1; the match to TRBD2 covers 9 bases. Germline lookup yields CDR1 SEHNR and CDR2 FQNEAQ (reference sequence). There are 13 residues in the CDR3. J gave up 15 bases and V 2 bases, and 8 bases lay outside the gene matches. CDR3 amino acids: CASSLYWREGPFF. CDR3 DNA: TGTGCCAGCAGCTTATATTGGCGGGAGGGGCCGTTCTTC. The whole variable domain, filled in from reference TRBV7-9 and TRBJ2-1, reads DTGVSQNPRHKITKRGQNVTFRCDPISEHNRLYWYRQTLGQGPEFLTYFQNEAQLEKSRLLSDRFSAERPKGSFSTLEIQRTEQGDSAMYLCASSLYWREGPFFGPGTRLTVL.

This clonotype was recorded a few times. The CDR3 protein is CASSRDRGYYGYTF. CDR3 nucleotide sequence: TGTGCCAGCAGCCGGGACAGGGGCTACTATGGCTACACCTTC. The chain links TRBV7-8 to TRBJ1-2; 10 nucleotides line up with TRBD1. CDR1 and CDR2 (germline): SGHVS, FQNEAQ. The V segment lost 5 bases and the J segment 3 bases; nucleotides outside the gene matches: 3. The CDR3 sequence is 14 residues long.

The gene calls are TRBV20-1 and TRBJ2-1; 7 bases fit TRBD1. This CDR3 region has 14 residues. CDR1 and CDR2 (germline): DFQATT, SNEGSKA (reference sequence). Trimming took 1 base from V and 2 from J; bases not matched to a gene: 2. CDR3 sequence reads: CSARADRPYNEQFF. The CDR3 coding sequence is TGCAGTGCTAGAGCGGACAGGCCCTACAATGAGCAGTTCTTC.

This rearrangement joins TRBV25-1 to TRBJ2-3, with D perhaps TRBD2 (6 bases). Trimming removed 7 bases from V and 3 bases from J, with 8 bases in between. Looked up from germline, CDR1 is MGHDK and CDR2 is SYGVNS. The CDR3 covers 12 residues. This CDR3 is CASNRGTDTQYF. As DNA, the CDR3 is TGTGCCAGCAACCGGGGGACAGATACGCAGTATTTT.

V gene TRBV2 combines with J gene TRBJ1-6, with no clear D. The CDR3 is made up of 15 amino acids. The germline CDR1 and CDR2 sequences are SNHLY and FYNNEI. With 4 bases removed from V and 14 bases from J, the gap between germline ends came to 21 bases. The CDR3 loop is CASSVGLPGPSSLHF. The DNA of the CDR3 is TGTGCCAGCAGTGTAGGACTTCCGGGCCCTTCGTCCCTCCACTTT.